The 27 T cell receptor beta chains below come from one sample, sequenced in a study of post-analysis software for immune sequencing data. No antigens are known for them. Study-wide results and limits: TRBV5-6, TRBV5-1 and TRBV20-1 belonged to a set of about five TRBV segments that were more frequent in patients than controls.

Libraries were made from TCR beta cDNA, and they carried unique molecular identifiers. TCRdb reanalysed the PCR reads using MiXCR and keeps one entry per CDR3 protein. The table includes under 900,000 distinct CDR3 sequences, roughly half detected once. The source material was blood. These receptor sequences come from a girl between 10 and 17 years old with multiple sclerosis.

This clonotype has more than one count but fewer than ten. The V gene is TRBV29-1, the J gene TRBJ2-6; D is ambiguous. The CDR3 runs 14 residues. V was clipped by 7 bases and J by 4 bases, with 14 bases between them. Germline values: CDR1 SQVTM, CDR2 ANQGSEA. The DNA of the CDR3 is TGCAGCGCCAACGGATCCCCCGGGGCCAACGTCCTGACTTTC. It codes for CSANGSPGANVLTF.

This clonotype was observed a few times. The gene calls are TRBV12-3 or TRBV12-4 and TRBJ2-1; no clear D gene. CDR3 size: 13 residues. V lost 1 base and J lost 7, with 8 bases in between. The CDR3 DNA follows: TGTGCCAGCAGTTTAGTCCTCCTAAATGAGCAGTTCTTC. As protein: CASSLVLLNEQFF.

For this clonotype: Possible read error: a much larger clone is one base away. The chain employs TRBV7-3 and TRBJ2-7, with no clear D. CDR3 size: 12 residues. Trimming removed 4 bases from V and 8 bases from J, with 12 bases in between. Germline CDR1 reads SGHTA; CDR2 reads FQGTGA. For the CDR3, the DNA is TGTGCCAGCAGCTCAGGTTCAACTCAGCAGTACTTC. Translation: CASSSGSTQQYF.

The V call is TRBV10-3, the J call TRBJ1-3; TRBD1 might be the D (5 bases). Germline-derived CDR1 and CDR2 are ENHRY and SYGVKD. The V and J ends lost 10 bases and 0 bases respectively, with 13 bases between them. The CDR3 contains 14 residues. The CDR3 spells CATGGALSGNTIYF. The CDR3 DNA reads TGTGCCACGGGAGGGGCCCTCTCTGGAAACACCATATATTTT.

This clonotype was counted between two and nine times. The genes are TRBV18 and TRBJ1-3, with D maybe TRBD1 (5 bases). V lost 4 bases and J 1 base, leaving 8 bases between the germline ends. This CDR3 has 14 residues. In germline, CDR1 is KGHSH, CDR2 LQKENI. The CDR3 DNA sequence: TGTGCCAGCTCACGGGACTTATCTGGAAACACCATATATTTT. As protein: CASSRDLSGNTIYF. The variable domain in full, completed from reference TRBV18 and TRBJ1-3, reads NAGVMQNPRHLVRRRGQEARLRCSPMKGHSHVYWYRQLPEEGLKFMVYLQKENIIDESGMPKERFSAEFPKEGPSILRIQQVVRGDSAAYFCASSRDLSGNTIYFGEGSWLTVV.

The table lists this clonotype with a few counts. The chain employs TRBV4-1 and TRBJ2-5, with D hard to call. The J call may not be correct, given that the DNA end is closer to TRBJ2-7. The CDR3 loop spans 15 amino acids. Germline CDR1 and CDR2: MGHRA and YSYEKL. The CDR3 DNA sequence: TGCGCCAGCAGCCAAGATATAAGGGCAGCCTACGAGCAGTACTTC. As protein: CASSQDIRAAYEQYF.

V usage is TRBV7-9 and J usage is TRBJ1-2, with TRBD1 identical over 10 bases. Germline assignment: CDR1 SEHNR and CDR2 FQNEAQ (reference sequence). This CDR3 comprises 13 residues. Trimming cost V 6 bases and J 8 bases; bases outside gene matches: 6. CDR3 region: CASSPGQGKGYTF. The CDR3 coding sequence is TGTGCCAGCAGTCCGGGACAGGGGAAAGGCTACACCTTC.

A few counts support this clonotype. This chain links TRBV10-3 with TRBJ1-2; 7 positions agree with TRBD1. Germline V gene sequence: CDR1 ENHRY, CDR2 SYGVKD. Trimming cost V 8 bases and J 4 bases; bases outside gene matches: 10. The CDR3 spans 14 residues. Written as DNA, the CDR3 is TGTGCCATCGGAGAAGGGGGCCGAGGCTATGGCTACACCTTC. Amino acid sequence: CAIGEGGRGYGYTF.

The count of this clonotype is one. The V gene is TRBV20-1, the J gene TRBJ2-3; the D gene is possibly TRBD2 (6 bases). With 0 bases removed from V and 3 bases from J, the gap between germline ends came to 16 bases. CDR1 DFQATT and CDR2 SNEGSKA come from the germline V gene (reference sequence). This CDR3 has 16 residues. CDR3 loop: CSARDSGGGVTDTQYF. Here the CDR3 DNA reads TGCAGTGCTAGAGATTCGGGCGGCGGGGTTACAGATACGCAGTATTTT.

The chain's CDR3 is CASSPQGQGAGEQYF. CDR3 in DNA: TGTGCCAGCAGCCCACAAGGACAGGGGGCTGGGGAGCAGTACTTC. V usage is TRBV7-2 and J usage is TRBJ2-7, with TRBD1 identical over 11 bases. Germline lookup yields CDR1 SGHTA and CDR2 FQGNSA. CDR3 size: 15 residues. V lost 5 bases to trimming and J lost 7 bases; unmatched junction nucleotides: 10.

The sample holds a few counts of this clonotype. The chain links TRBV12-3 or TRBV12-4 to TRBJ2-3, with 7 bases fitting TRBD2. This CDR3 contains 16 residues. The V gene end was trimmed by 2 bases and the J gene end by 4 bases; junction bases not matched to a gene: 9. This chain's CDR3 is CASSLLRGGLADTQYF. Here the CDR3 DNA reads TGTGCCAGCAGTTTACTGCGGGGAGGGCTGGCAGATACGCAGTATTTT.

The genes are TRBV2 and TRBJ2-5, with 8 bases matching TRBD2. Germline loops: CDR1 SNHLY, CDR2 FYNNEI. The CDR3 covers 14 residues. V lost 9 bases and J lost 11; bases outside the gene matches: 17. The CDR3: CASGRGGLVNEQYF. CDR3 in DNA: TGTGCCAGTGGACGGGGGGGCCTGGTCAATGAGCAGTACTTC.

The rearrangement joins TRBV27 to TRBJ2-3, with D possibly matching TRBD2 (5 bases). The germline V and J ends were trimmed by 10 bases and 2 bases, with 19 bases remaining between them. Germline lookup yields CDR1 MNHEY and CDR2 SMNVEV (reference sequence). The CDR3 extends over 15 amino acids. CDR3 coding DNA: TGTGCCACGGCTCTGAGCGGAACCAACACAGATACGCAGTATTTT. It specifies CATALSGTNTDTQYF.

This clonotype occurred a few times. The chain has TRBV5-1 and TRBJ1-2; D gene ambiguous. Germline lookup yields CDR1 SGHRS and CDR2 YFSETQ. The germline V and J ends were trimmed by 0 bases and 8 bases, with 11 bases remaining between them. The CDR3 totals 13 residues. For the CDR3, the DNA is TGCGCCAGCAGCTTGGACACGGGAGGCGGCTACACCTTC. The encoded protein is CASSLDTGGGYTF.

There are a few counts of this clonotype. V is TRBV15 and J is TRBJ2-1, with a weak D call TRBD1 (6 bases). This CDR3 comprises 17 residues. Germline V lookup: CDR1 LNHNV, CDR2 YYDKDF (reference sequence). Trimming took off 2 bases at V and 7 bases at J, with 21 bases between the two ends. CDR3 DNA: TGTGCCACCAGCAGAACCACCTCCGGGACACCAGGTAATGAGCAGTTCTTC. Its translation is CATSRTTSGTPGNEQFF.

V is TRBV7-2 and J is TRBJ2-3, with a possible D match to TRBD2 (6 bases). V was clipped by 5 bases and J by 4 bases, with 25 bases between them. Germline V gene data show CDR1 as SGHTA and CDR2 as FQGNSA. There are 18 residues in the CDR3. CDR3 DNA sequence: TGTGCCAGCAGCCTAAGGTTCGGGACTCCTAATGCTCCAGATACGCAGTATTTT. Translated: CASSLRFGTPNAPDTQYF.

Only a few counts were recorded for this clonotype. This chain connects TRBV12-3 or TRBV12-4 to TRBJ2-5; 8 nucleotides match TRBD2. The J segment lost 4 bases and the V segment lost 8 bases, leaving 15 bases of the junction unmatched. The CDR3 totals 16 residues. This CDR3 is CASGYPGLGIGETQYF. The CDR3 DNA is TGTGCCAGCGGCTACCCGGGACTAGGTATCGGAGAGACCCAGTACTTC.

This clonotype turned up a few times. The rearrangement joins TRBV20-1 to TRBJ2-7; D gene ambiguous. CDR3 length equals 15 residues. V lost 6 bases and J 5 bases, leaving 23 bases between the germline ends. Germline CDR1 DFQATT, CDR2 SNEGSKA (reference sequence). DNA for the CDR3: TGCAGTGCCAAGAATAGCTGGGAATCCCCCAACGAGCAGTACTTC. Amino acids: CSAKNSWESPNEQYF.

This clonotype occurred a few times. The chain carries TRBV29-1 and TRBJ1-4; D is unresolved. Trimming stripped 6 bases from V and 2 bases from J, with 13 bases between. The germline V gene has CDR1 SQVTM and CDR2 ANQGSEA. This CDR3 spans 14 amino acids. The CDR3, as DNA: TGCAGCGTCCGGGTGCCAGGCACTAATGAAAAACTGTTTTTT. Translated: CSVRVPGTNEKLFF.

This clonotype was counted only a few times. The CDR3 reads CASSSPGGETQYF. DNA of the CDR3: TGTGCCAGCAGTTCGCCGGGGGGTGAGACCCAGTACTTC. The rearrangement joins TRBV7-2 to TRBJ2-5; the match to TRBD2 covers 7 bases. Per the germline V gene, CDR1 is SGHTA and CDR2 is FQGNSA. Trimming removed 6 bases from V and 5 bases from J; junction bases left unmatched: 6. The CDR3 has 13 amino acids.

This clonotype turned up a few times. The V call is TRBV20-1, the J call TRBJ2-3, with TRBD2 identical over 10 bases. CDR1 is DFQATT and CDR2 is SNEGSKA in the germline V gene (reference sequence). The CDR3 sequence is 15 residues long. V shed 6 bases and J 1 base; nucleotides not matched to a gene: 7. DNA of the CDR3: TGCAGTGCCGCAAAAACTAGCGGGGGCACAGATACGCAGTATTTT. Protein: CSAAKTSGGTDTQYF.

The rearrangement uses TRBV6-2 or TRBV6-3 and TRBJ2-7; D is uncertain. The CDR3 length is 14 residues. CDR1 is MNHEY, CDR2 SVGEGT, per germline. The V gene lost 0 bases and the J gene lost 3 bases, with 9 bases spanning the gap. CDR3 bases: TGTGCCAGCAGTTACTCTGGCCCCGACTACGAGCAGTACTTC. Amino acid sequence: CASSYSGPDYEQYF.

The chain joins TRBV2 to TRBJ2-7, with 8 bases matching TRBD2. V was pared by 6 bases and J by 5 bases, with 3 bases of the junction left unmatched. Germline CDR1 is SNHLY and CDR2 is FYNNEI. The CDR3 contains 12 residues. This CDR3 reads CASRAGADEQYF. CDR3 in DNA: TGTGCCAGCAGAGCGGGAGCAGACGAGCAGTACTTC.

The rearrangement joins TRBV25-1 to TRBJ2-3, with D perhaps matching TRBD1 (5 bases). V dropped 5 bases and J dropped 4 bases, with 16 bases sitting between them. CDR1 and CDR2 (germline): MGHDK, SYGVNS. The CDR3 loop spans 15 amino acids. CDR3 in amino acids: CASSRFQGNSDTQYF. The CDR3 nucleotides are TGTGCCAGCAGTAGGTTTCAGGGAAATTCAGATACGCAGTATTTT.

The chain couples TRBV29-1 to TRBJ1-1; D unresolved. CDR1 is SQVTM, CDR2 ANQGSEA, per germline. The CDR3 has 11 amino acids. V lost 6 bases, J lost 2 bases, and 7 bases lay in between. CDR3 sequence: CSVQRNTEAFF. The DNA for the CDR3 is TGCAGCGTACAGCGAAACACTGAAGCTTTCTTT. The complete variable domain, with remaining parts taken from reference TRBV29-1 and TRBJ1-1, reads SAVISQKPSRDICQRGTSLTIQCQVDSQVTMMFWYRQQPGQSLTLIATANQGSEATYESGFVIDKFPISRPNLTFSTLTVSNMSPEDSSIYLCSVQRNTEAFFGQGTRLTVV.

The V and J genes are TRBV5-1 and TRBJ2-7, with 11 bases aligning to TRBD2. This CDR3 spans 14 amino acids. From germline, CDR1 is SGHRS and CDR2 YFSETQ. The J segment lost 5 bases and the V segment lost 3 bases, leaving 4 bases of the junction unmatched. CDR3 sequence: CASSSIAGGDEQYF. In nucleotides, the CDR3 is TGCGCCAGCAGCTCTATAGCGGGAGGGGACGAGCAGTACTTC.

This chain links TRBV6-1 with TRBJ1-6; perhaps TRBD1 as D (6 bases). The length of the CDR3 is 20 residues. CDR1 and CDR2 (germline): MNHNS, SASEGT. V dropped 7 bases and J dropped 2 bases, with 27 bases sitting between them. The CDR3 DNA reads as TGTGCCAGCACCAACCGAGGTGGGGGCGTTTCGGTGGCCTATAATTCACCCCTCCACTTT. It translates to CASTNRGGGVSVAYNSPLHF.